Sequencing of this T cell receptor beta chain was carried out in a study of neurological immune-mediated disorders. General study results and limits: HTLV-1-associated myelopathy led in TCR clonal expansion, while multiple sclerosis ranked lowest, below healthy controls.

This CDR3 region has 11 residues. Trimming removed 2 bases at V and 7 bases at J, with 2 bases between. Germline values: CDR1 SGHVS, CDR2 FNYEAQ. The cDNA came from 5'RACE, which used 10-nucleotide random UMIs. Every sequencing run generated in excess of 180 million TCR-beta sequences. These sequences covered 15-18 subjects. TCRdb ran MiXCR on the 5' RACE reads and lists one entry per CDR3 protein. The repertoire has tens of thousands of distinct CDR3 sequences, around 3.9% of them found once; the top ten carry less than 2%. This clonotype has a handful of counts. No antigen is known for it. The TCR was taken from a man aged 30 to 45 with multiple sclerosis. Sequencing input: PBMCs. This chain links TRBV7-6 with TRBJ2-2; D is ambiguous. Here the CDR3 reads CASSLSGELFF. For the CDR3, the DNA is TGTGCCAGCAGCTTAAGCGGGGAGCTGTTTTTT.